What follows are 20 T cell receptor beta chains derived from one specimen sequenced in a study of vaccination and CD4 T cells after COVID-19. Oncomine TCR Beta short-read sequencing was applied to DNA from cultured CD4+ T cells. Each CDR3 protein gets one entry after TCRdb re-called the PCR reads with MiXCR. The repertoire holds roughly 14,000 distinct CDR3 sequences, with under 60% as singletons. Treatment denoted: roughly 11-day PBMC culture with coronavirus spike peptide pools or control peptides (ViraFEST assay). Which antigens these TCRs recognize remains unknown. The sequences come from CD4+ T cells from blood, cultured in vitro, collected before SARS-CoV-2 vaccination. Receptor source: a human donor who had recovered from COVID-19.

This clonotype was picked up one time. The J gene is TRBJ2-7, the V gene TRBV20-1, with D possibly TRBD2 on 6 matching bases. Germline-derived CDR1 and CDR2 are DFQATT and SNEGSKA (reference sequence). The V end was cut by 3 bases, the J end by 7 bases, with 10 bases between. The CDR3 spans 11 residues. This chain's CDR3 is CSASGSREQYF. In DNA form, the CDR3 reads TGCAGTGCTAGCGGGAGTCGGGAGCAGTACTTC.

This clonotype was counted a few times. This CDR3 reads CASSLSGATGELFF. The DNA for the CDR3 is TGTGCCAGCAGCTTATCCGGGGCGACCGGGGAGCTGTTTTTT. The rearrangement joins TRBV7-3 to TRBJ2-2; D may match TRBD1 or TRBD2 (5 bases each). This CDR3 is built from 14 residues. V gave up 2 bases and J gave up 5 bases, with 9 bases separating them. From germline, CDR1 is SGHTA and CDR2 FQGTGA.

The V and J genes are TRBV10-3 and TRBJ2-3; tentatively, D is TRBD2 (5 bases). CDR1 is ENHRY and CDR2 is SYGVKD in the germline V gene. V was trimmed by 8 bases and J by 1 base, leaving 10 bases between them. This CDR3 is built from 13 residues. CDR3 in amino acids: CAIRDGGTDTQYF. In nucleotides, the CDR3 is TGTGCCATCCGCGACGGGGGCACAGATACGCAGTATTTT.

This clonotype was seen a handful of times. CDR3 amino acids: CASSLHSGTGGSEQYF. In DNA, the CDR3 is TGTGCCAGCTCACTACACTCCGGGACAGGGGGGTCCGAGCAGTACTTC. The chain joins TRBV18 to TRBJ2-7, with 11 positions matching TRBD1. This CDR3 has 16 amino acids. V dropped 4 bases and J dropped 6; count of bases not matched to a gene: 11. Germline lookup yields CDR1 KGHSH and CDR2 LQKENI.

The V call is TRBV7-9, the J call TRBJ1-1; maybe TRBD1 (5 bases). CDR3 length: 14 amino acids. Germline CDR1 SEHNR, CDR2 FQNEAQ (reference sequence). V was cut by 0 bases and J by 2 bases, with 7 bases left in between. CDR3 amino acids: CASSLAGTNTEAFF. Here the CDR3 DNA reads TGTGCCAGCAGCTTAGCAGGGACCAACACTGAAGCTTTCTTT.

Here the CDR3 reads CASILERLSSYNEQFF. The CDR3 nucleotides are TGTGCCAGCATCCTCGAGCGGCTGAGCTCCTACAATGAGCAGTTCTTC. The chain recombines TRBV2 with TRBJ2-1; possible D gene TRBD2, 5 bases. V gave up 7 bases and J gave up 0 bases, with 16 bases separating them. This CDR3 spans 16 amino acids. Germline V gives CDR1 SNHLY, CDR2 FYNNEI.

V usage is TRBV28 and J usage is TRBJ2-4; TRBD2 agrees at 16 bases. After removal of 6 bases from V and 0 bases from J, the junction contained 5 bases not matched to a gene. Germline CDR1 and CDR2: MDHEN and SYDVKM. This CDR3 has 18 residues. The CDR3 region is CASSPGTSGREAKNIQYF. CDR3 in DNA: TGTGCCAGCAGCCCCGGGACTAGCGGGAGGGAAGCCAAAAACATTCAGTACTTC.

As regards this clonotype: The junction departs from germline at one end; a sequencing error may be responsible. The CDR3 loop is CSARGQGGSQPQHF. The CDR3 region has the DNA TGCAGTGCGAGAGGACAGGGAGGGAGTCAGCCCCAGCATTTT. The V and J genes are TRBV20-1 and TRBJ1-5; 8 nucleotides match TRBD1. This CDR3 is built from 14 residues. In germline, CDR1 is DFQATT, CDR2 SNEGSKA (reference sequence).

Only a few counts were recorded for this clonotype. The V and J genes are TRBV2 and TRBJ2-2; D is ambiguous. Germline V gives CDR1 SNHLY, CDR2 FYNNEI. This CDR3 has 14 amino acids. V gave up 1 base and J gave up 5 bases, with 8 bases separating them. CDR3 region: CASSEVLETGELFF. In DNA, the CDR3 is TGTGCCAGCAGTGAAGTTCTAGAAACCGGGGAGCTGTTTTTT.

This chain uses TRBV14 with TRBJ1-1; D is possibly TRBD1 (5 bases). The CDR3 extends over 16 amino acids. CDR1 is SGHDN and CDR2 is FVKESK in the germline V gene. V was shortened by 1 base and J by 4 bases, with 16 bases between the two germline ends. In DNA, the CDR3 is TGTGCCAGCAGCCAAGTTCAGGGTTGGTGGGGCACTGAAGCTTTCTTT. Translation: CASSQVQGWWGTEAFF.

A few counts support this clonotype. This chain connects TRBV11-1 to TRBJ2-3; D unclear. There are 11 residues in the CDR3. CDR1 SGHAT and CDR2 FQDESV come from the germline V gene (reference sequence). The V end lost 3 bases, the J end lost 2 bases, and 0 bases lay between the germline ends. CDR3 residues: CASSFTDTQYF. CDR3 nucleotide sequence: TGTGCCAGCAGCTTCACAGATACGCAGTATTTT. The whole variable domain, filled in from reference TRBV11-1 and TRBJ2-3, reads EAEVAQSPRYKITEKSQAVAFWCDPISGHATLYWYRQILGQGPELLVQFQDESVVDDSQLPKDRFSAERLKGVDSTLKIQPAELGDSAMYLCASSFTDTQYFGPGTRLTVL.

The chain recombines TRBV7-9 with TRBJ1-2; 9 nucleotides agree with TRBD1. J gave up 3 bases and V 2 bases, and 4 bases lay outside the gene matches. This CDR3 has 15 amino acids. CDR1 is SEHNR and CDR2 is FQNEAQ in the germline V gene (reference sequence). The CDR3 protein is CASSLTGGDDYGYTF. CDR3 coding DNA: TGTGCCAGCAGCTTAACAGGGGGCGACGACTATGGCTACACCTTC.

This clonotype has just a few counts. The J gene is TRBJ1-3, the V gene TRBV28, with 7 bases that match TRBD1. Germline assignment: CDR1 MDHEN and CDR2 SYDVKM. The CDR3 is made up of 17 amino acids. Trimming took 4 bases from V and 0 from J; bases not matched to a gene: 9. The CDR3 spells CASSSPGQPLSGNTIYF. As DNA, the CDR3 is TGTGCCAGCAGTTCACCGGGACAGCCCCTCTCTGGAAACACCATATATTTT. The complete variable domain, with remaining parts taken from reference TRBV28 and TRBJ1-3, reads DVKVTQSSRYLVKRTGEKVFLECVQDMDHENMFWYRQDPGLGLRLIYFSYDVKMKEKGDIPEGYSVSREKKERFSLILESASTNQTSMYLCASSSPGQPLSGNTIYFGEGSWLTVV.

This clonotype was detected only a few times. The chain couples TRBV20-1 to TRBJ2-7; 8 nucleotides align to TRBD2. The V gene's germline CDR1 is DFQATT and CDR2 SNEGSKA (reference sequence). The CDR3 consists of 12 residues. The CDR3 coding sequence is TGCGCCCAGAGGAGCGGGAGCTACGAGCAGTACTTC. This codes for CAQRSGSYEQYF.

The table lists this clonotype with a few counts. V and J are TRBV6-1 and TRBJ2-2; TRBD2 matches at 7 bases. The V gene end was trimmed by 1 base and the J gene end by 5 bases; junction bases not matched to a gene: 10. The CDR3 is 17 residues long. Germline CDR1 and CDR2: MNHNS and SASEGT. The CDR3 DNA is TGTGCCAGCAGTGAAGAATTCTTCGGGAGGATGACCGGGGAGCTGTTTTTT. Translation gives CASSEEFFGRMTGELFF.

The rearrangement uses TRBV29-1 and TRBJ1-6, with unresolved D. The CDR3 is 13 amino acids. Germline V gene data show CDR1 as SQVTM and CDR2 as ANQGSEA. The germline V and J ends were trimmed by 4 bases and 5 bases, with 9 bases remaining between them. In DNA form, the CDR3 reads TGCAGCGTTGCACAAGACAATAATTCACCCCTCCACTTT. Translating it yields CSVAQDNNSPLHF.

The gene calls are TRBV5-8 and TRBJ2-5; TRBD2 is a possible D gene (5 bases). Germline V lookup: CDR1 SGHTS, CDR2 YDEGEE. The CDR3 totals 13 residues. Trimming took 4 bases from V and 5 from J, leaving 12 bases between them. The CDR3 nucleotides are TGTGCCAGCAGCCGAGAGGGTGCTGAGACCCAGTACTTC. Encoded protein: CASSREGAETQYF.

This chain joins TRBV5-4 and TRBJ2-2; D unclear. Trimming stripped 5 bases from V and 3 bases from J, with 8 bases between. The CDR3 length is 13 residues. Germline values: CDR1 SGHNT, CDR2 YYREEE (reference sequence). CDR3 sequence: CASSPDYTGELFF. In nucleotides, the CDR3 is TGTGCCAGCAGTCCTGATTACACCGGGGAGCTGTTTTTT.

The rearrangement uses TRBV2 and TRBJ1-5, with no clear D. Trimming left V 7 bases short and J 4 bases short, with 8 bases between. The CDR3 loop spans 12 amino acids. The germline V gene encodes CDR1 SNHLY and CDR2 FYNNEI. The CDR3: CASNLPNQPQHF. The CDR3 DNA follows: TGTGCCAGCAACCTCCCTAATCAGCCCCAGCATTTT.

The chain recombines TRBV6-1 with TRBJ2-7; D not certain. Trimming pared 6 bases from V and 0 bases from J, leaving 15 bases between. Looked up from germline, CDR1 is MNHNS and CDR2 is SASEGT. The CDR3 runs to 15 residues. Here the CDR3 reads CASRKDPTGSYEQYF. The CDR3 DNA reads TGTGCCAGCAGGAAGGACCCGACGGGCTCCTACGAGCAGTACTTC.